This T cell receptor beta chain appears in the sequencing data of a study of blood T cells in healthy people across ages. Using a J-beta primer mix together with a sample-barcoded 5' primer, a second PCR was run for about 7 to 12 cycles. TCRdb reanalysed the 5' RACE reads using MiXCR and keeps one entry per CDR3 protein. The sample has around 280,000 distinct CDR3 sequences; around 27% are singletons. With each sample, at least 5 micrograms of total RNA were extracted. The CDR3 contains 17 residues. V lost 5 bases to trimming and J lost 7 bases; unmatched junction nucleotides: 18. Germline-derived CDR1 and CDR2 are DFQATT and SNEGSKA (reference sequence). Study-wide results and caveats: CMV infection status of these donors was not known.

This clonotype was detected only a few times. What it binds is not known. The sample comprised blood. The TCR was taken from a woman between 70 and 85 years old in good health. The J gene is TRBJ2-3, the V gene TRBV20-1; 10 bases are a match to TRBD2. The CDR3 coding sequence is TGCAGTGCTGCGTTCCCAGCGGGAGGGCCCCAGGGGTATACGCAGTATTTT. It specifies CSAAFPAGGPQGYTQYF.